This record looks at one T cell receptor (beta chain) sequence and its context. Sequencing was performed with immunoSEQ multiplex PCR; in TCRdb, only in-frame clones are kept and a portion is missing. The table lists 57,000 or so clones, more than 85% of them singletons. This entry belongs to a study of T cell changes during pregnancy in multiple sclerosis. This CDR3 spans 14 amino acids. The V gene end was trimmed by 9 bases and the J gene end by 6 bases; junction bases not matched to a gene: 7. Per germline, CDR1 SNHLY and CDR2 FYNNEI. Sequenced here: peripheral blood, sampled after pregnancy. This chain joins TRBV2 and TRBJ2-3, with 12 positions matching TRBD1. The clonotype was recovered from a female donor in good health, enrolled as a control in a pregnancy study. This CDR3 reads CASRDRGPGDTQYF. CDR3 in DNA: TGTGCCAGTCGGGACAGGGGGCCTGGCGATACGCAGTATTTT.